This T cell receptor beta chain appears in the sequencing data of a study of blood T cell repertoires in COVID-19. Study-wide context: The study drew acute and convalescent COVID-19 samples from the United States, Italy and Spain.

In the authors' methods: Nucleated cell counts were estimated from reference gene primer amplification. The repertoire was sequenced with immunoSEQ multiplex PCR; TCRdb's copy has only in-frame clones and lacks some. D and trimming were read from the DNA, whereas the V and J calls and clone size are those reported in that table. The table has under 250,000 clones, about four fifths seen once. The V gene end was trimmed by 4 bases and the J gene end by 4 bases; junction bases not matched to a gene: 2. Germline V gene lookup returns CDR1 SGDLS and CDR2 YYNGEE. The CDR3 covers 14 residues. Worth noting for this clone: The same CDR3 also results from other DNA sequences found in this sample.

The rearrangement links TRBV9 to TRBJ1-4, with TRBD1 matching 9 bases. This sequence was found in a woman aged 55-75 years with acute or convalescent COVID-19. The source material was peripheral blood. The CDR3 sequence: CASSPTGGNEKLFF. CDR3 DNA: TGTGCCAGCAGCCCGACAGGGGGTAATGAAAAACTGTTTTTT.